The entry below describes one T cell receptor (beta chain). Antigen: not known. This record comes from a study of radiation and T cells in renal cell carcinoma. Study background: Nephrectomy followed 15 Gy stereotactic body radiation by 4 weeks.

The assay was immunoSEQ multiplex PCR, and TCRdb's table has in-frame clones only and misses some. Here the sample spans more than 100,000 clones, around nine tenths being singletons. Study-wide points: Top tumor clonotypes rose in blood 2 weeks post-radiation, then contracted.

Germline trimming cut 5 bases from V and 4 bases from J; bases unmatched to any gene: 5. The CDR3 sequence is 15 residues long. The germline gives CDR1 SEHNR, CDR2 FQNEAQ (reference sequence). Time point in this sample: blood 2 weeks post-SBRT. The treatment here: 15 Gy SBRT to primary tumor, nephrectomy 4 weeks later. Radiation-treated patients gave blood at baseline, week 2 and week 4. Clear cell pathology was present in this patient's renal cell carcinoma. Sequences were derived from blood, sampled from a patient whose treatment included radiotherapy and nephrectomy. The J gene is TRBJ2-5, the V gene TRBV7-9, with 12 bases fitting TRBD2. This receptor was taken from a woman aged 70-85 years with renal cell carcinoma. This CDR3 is CASSERGLAGETQYF. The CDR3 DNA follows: TGTGCCAGCAGCGAACGGGGACTAGCGGGAGAGACCCAGTACTTC.